These T cell receptor beta chains were read from a single sample in a study of T-cell reconstitution after alpha-beta-depleted transplantation in children. TCRdb called the PCR reads again in MiXCR, with one record for every CDR3 protein. The sample lists about 980,000 distinct CDR3 sequences; about 29% were seen once. The sample in question was PBMCs, mostly from graft donor cells, obtained 360 days after TCRalphabeta/CD19-depleted stem cell transplant. The receptors shown here come from a boy in the first two years of life who had a stem cell transplant for SCID, so the T cells may come from the graft donor. Each CDR3 is given with its conserved first and last residue. The order of the fields is D gene, V gene, J gene, clone size, CDR3 DNA, CDR3 protein. A D gene is named only where the DNA matches it firmly. Size tells how often a clone was seen (once, few, many) or the class of an expanded clone, and some rows leave it out.

d_gene: .; v_gene: TRBV7-6; j_gene: TRBJ2-2; abundance: few; CDR3nt: TGTGCCAGCAGCCGGCAGGGGAAGGGCACCGGGGAGCTGTTTTTT; CDR3aa: CASSRQGKGTGELFF
d_gene: TRBD2; v_gene: TRBV12-3/TRBV12-4; j_gene: TRBJ2-3; abundance: .; CDR3nt: TGTACCAGCAGTTTACGGGGGAGTAGCGGGGGCCCGATCACAGATACGCAGTATTTT; CDR3aa: CTSSLRGSSGGPITDTQYF
d_gene: .; v_gene: TRBV28; j_gene: TRBJ2-7; abundance: .; CDR3nt: TGTGCCAGCAGGAGGGACACCGTATCCTCCTACGAGCAGTACTTC; CDR3aa: CASRRDTVSSYEQYF
d_gene: .; v_gene: TRBV12-3/TRBV12-4; j_gene: TRBJ2-7; abundance: .; CDR3nt: TGTGCCAGCAGTCCCTCGGTGGAGCAGTACTTC; CDR3aa: CASSPSVEQYF
d_gene: .; v_gene: TRBV18; j_gene: TRBJ2-7; abundance: .; CDR3nt: TGTGCCAGCTCACCACAGGGAATCTACGAGCAGTACTTC; CDR3aa: CASSPQGIYEQYF
d_gene: .; v_gene: TRBV20-1; j_gene: TRBJ2-7; abundance: .; CDR3nt: TGCAGTGCTAGAGAGCACTCCTACGAGCAGTACTTC; CDR3aa: CSAREHSYEQYF
d_gene: .; v_gene: TRBV20-1; j_gene: TRBJ1-3; abundance: .; CDR3nt: TGCAGTGCAAACGATGGGTTCGGAAACACCATATATTTT; CDR3aa: CSANDGFGNTIYF
d_gene: .; v_gene: TRBV11-2; j_gene: TRBJ2-5; abundance: few; CDR3nt: TGTGCCAGCAGCTTTTTCAAAAGCGACGGGTACCAAGAGACCCAGTACTTC; CDR3aa: CASSFFKSDGYQETQYF
d_gene: .; v_gene: TRBV20-1; j_gene: TRBJ2-2; abundance: few; CDR3nt: TGCAGTGCTAGAGCCCCAAACACCGGGGAGCTGTTTTTT; CDR3aa: CSARAPNTGELFF
d_gene: .; v_gene: TRBV5-1; j_gene: TRBJ2-5; abundance: few; CDR3nt: TGCGCCAGCAGCCCCCCGGGGGTGACCCAGTACTTC; CDR3aa: CASSPPGVTQYF
d_gene: .; v_gene: TRBV5-1; j_gene: TRBJ2-1; abundance: .; CDR3nt: TGCGCCAGCACTGTGATAGCGGCCTCCTACAATGAGCAGTTCTTC; CDR3aa: CASTVIAASYNEQFF
d_gene: .; v_gene: TRBV3-1; j_gene: TRBJ2-7; abundance: .; CDR3nt: TGTGCCAGCAGCGCTCTGGGACCTTTCTACGAGCAGTACTTC; CDR3aa: CASSALGPFYEQYF
d_gene: TRBD1; v_gene: TRBV12-3/TRBV12-4; j_gene: TRBJ2-5; abundance: .; CDR3nt: TGTGCCAGCAGCTTCGACAGGGAGCAAGAGACCAAGTACTTC; CDR3aa: CASSFDREQETKYF
d_gene: TRBD1; v_gene: TRBV9; j_gene: TRBJ2-3; abundance: few; CDR3nt: TGTGCCAGCAGCTTTCAAGGACAGGCCCCAGATACGCAGTATTTT; CDR3aa: CASSFQGQAPDTQYF
d_gene: TRBD1; v_gene: TRBV29-1; j_gene: TRBJ2-1; abundance: .; CDR3nt: TGCAGCGCTTACAGGGGGCCATTCTACAATGAGCAGTTCTTC; CDR3aa: CSAYRGPFYNEQFF
d_gene: .; v_gene: TRBV7-2; j_gene: TRBJ1-1; abundance: .; CDR3nt: TGTGCCAGCAGCTTAATGCCAGGGGAAGCTTTCTTT; CDR3aa: CASSLMPGEAFF
d_gene: .; v_gene: TRBV29-1; j_gene: TRBJ2-2; abundance: few; CDR3nt: TGCAGCGTTGAGGACAGATCCACCGGGGAGCTGTTTTTT; CDR3aa: CSVEDRSTGELFF
d_gene: .; v_gene: TRBV12-3/TRBV12-4; j_gene: TRBJ2-1; abundance: .; CDR3nt: TGTGCCAGCAGTCCGCACCCTAGCTCCTACAATGAGCAGTTCTTC; CDR3aa: CASSPHPSSYNEQFF
d_gene: TRBD2; v_gene: TRBV12-3/TRBV12-4; j_gene: TRBJ2-5; abundance: few; CDR3nt: TGTGCCAGCAGCCCGACTGGCGGGGGGGCGTGGGAGACCCAGTACTTC; CDR3aa: CASSPTGGGAWETQYF
d_gene: TRBD1; v_gene: TRBV28; j_gene: TRBJ1-2; abundance: .; CDR3nt: TGTGCCAGTTTGGGGGGACAGGGGTTCTATGGCTACACCTTC; CDR3aa: CASLGGQGFYGYTF
d_gene: .; v_gene: TRBV25-1; j_gene: TRBJ2-5; abundance: few; CDR3nt: TGTGCCAGCAGTGACCCGACAAGGGCTCAAGAGACCCAGTACTTC; CDR3aa: CASSDPTRAQETQYF
d_gene: .; v_gene: TRBV4-1; j_gene: TRBJ1-1; abundance: .; CDR3nt: TGCGCCAGCAGCCAAGATAAGGCTGCCACTGAAGCTTTCTTT; CDR3aa: CASSQDKAATEAFF
d_gene: .; v_gene: TRBV6-5; j_gene: TRBJ2-7; abundance: .; CDR3nt: TGTGCCAGCAGTTATGGGGGGAGCGAGCAGTACTTC; CDR3aa: CASSYGGSEQYF
d_gene: TRBD1; v_gene: TRBV6-1; j_gene: TRBJ1-2; abundance: .; CDR3nt: TGTGCCAGCAGCCCCAGGGGACAGAGGAATACCTACACCTTC; CDR3aa: CASSPRGQRNTYTF
d_gene: .; v_gene: TRBV20-1; j_gene: TRBJ2-2; abundance: few; CDR3nt: TGCAGTGCTAGAGCCGGGGGCTATCACACCGGGGAGCTGTTTTTT; CDR3aa: CSARAGGYHTGELFF
d_gene: TRBD1; v_gene: TRBV6-1; j_gene: TRBJ1-3; abundance: few; CDR3nt: TGTGCCAGCAGTGAAGCATACGGAGGACAGGGGGCTCTACCTGGAAACACCATATATTTT; CDR3aa: CASSEAYGGQGALPGNTIYF
d_gene: .; v_gene: TRBV5-6; j_gene: TRBJ2-5; abundance: few; CDR3nt: TGTGCCAGCAGTGACTATCGGGAGTCTAAGTACTTC; CDR3aa: CASSDYRESKYF
d_gene: .; v_gene: TRBV7-9; j_gene: TRBJ2-7; abundance: few; CDR3nt: TGTGCCAGCAGCGCCCTTGGGGGTCAGTGGTACGAGCAGTACTTC; CDR3aa: CASSALGGQWYEQYF
d_gene: TRBD1; v_gene: TRBV20-1; j_gene: TRBJ1-2; abundance: .; CDR3nt: TGCAGTGCCAGCGGGACGGGACAGGGTGAGCGGTACGATGGCTACACCTTC; CDR3aa: CSASGTGQGERYDGYTF
d_gene: TRBD1; v_gene: TRBV7-6; j_gene: TRBJ2-2; abundance: .; CDR3nt: TGTGCCAGCAGCTGGGCCGGGACAGGGGACGGGGAGCTGTTTTTT; CDR3aa: CASSWAGTGDGELFF
d_gene: TRBD1; v_gene: TRBV7-9; j_gene: TRBJ1-2; abundance: .; CDR3nt: TGTGCCAGCAGCTTTGAGACAGGGCCGGCTGGCTACACCTTC; CDR3aa: CASSFETGPAGYTF
d_gene: .; v_gene: TRBV5-1; j_gene: TRBJ2-3; abundance: .; CDR3nt: TGCGCCAGCAGCCCTCTCCATGTGGGAGATACGCAGTATTTT; CDR3aa: CASSPLHVGDTQYF
d_gene: .; v_gene: TRBV5-6; j_gene: TRBJ2-7; abundance: few; CDR3nt: TGTGCCAGCAGCCACAATCCGGGACGCCTGAGAGGTTACGAGCAGTACTTC; CDR3aa: CASSHNPGRLRGYEQYF
d_gene: .; v_gene: TRBV5-1; j_gene: TRBJ2-2; abundance: .; CDR3nt: TGCGCCAGCAGCTTACTACAGCGAGGGACCGGGGAGCTGTTTTTT; CDR3aa: CASSLLQRGTGELFF
d_gene: TRBD2; v_gene: TRBV7-9; j_gene: TRBJ2-1; abundance: few; CDR3nt: TGTGCCAGCAGCTTAGCCGGCATTGCGGGAGGAAAGCAGTTCTTC; CDR3aa: CASSLAGIAGGKQFF
d_gene: .; v_gene: TRBV7-2; j_gene: TRBJ2-7; abundance: few; CDR3nt: TGTGCCAGCAGCTTTAGTTCCCAAGGGTCCTACGAGCAGTACTTC; CDR3aa: CASSFSSQGSYEQYF
d_gene: .; v_gene: TRBV2; j_gene: TRBJ2-1; abundance: .; CDR3nt: TGTGCCAGCGGGGCCAACGGGCCGAACAATGAGCAGTTCTTC; CDR3aa: CASGANGPNNEQFF
d_gene: .; v_gene: TRBV12-3/TRBV12-4; j_gene: TRBJ2-7; abundance: few; CDR3nt: TGTGCCAGCAGTTTAGGTCTAGCCCTCTACGAGCAGTACTTC; CDR3aa: CASSLGLALYEQYF
d_gene: .; v_gene: TRBV9; j_gene: TRBJ1-2; abundance: .; CDR3nt: TGTGCCAGCAGCGTAGATCTCTCGGGTTTTGGCTACTATGGCTACACCTTC; CDR3aa: CASSVDLSGFGYYGYTF
d_gene: .; v_gene: TRBV28; j_gene: TRBJ1-6; abundance: .; CDR3nt: TGTGCCAGCAGTTTAGGGGGGGGCGCTTCACCCCTCCACTTT; CDR3aa: CASSLGGGASPLHF
d_gene: .; v_gene: TRBV12-3/TRBV12-4; j_gene: TRBJ2-1; abundance: .; CDR3nt: TGTGCCAGCAGCCGAGGACAGACTAGAGACCACAATGAGCAGTTCTTC; CDR3aa: CASSRGQTRDHNEQFF
d_gene: .; v_gene: TRBV4-1; j_gene: TRBJ1-2; abundance: .; CDR3nt: TGCGCCAGCAGCCGAACAGGGCCTGGAGACTATGGCTACACCTTC; CDR3aa: CASSRTGPGDYGYTF
d_gene: TRBD1; v_gene: TRBV7-8; j_gene: TRBJ2-7; abundance: many; CDR3nt: TGTGCCAGCAGCTTTGGACAGGGGACTTCCTACGAGCAGTACTTC; CDR3aa: CASSFGQGTSYEQYF
d_gene: .; v_gene: TRBV11-1; j_gene: TRBJ2-2; abundance: .; CDR3nt: TGTGCCAGCAGCTTAGTCCTCCTCGCCGGGGAGAACACCGGGGAGCTGTTTTTT; CDR3aa: CASSLVLLAGENTGELFF
d_gene: .; v_gene: TRBV5-1; j_gene: TRBJ2-7; abundance: few; CDR3nt: TGCGCCAGCAGCTTGGACGGTCGTGACAGCCTTTACTTC; CDR3aa: CASSLDGRDSLYF
d_gene: TRBD2; v_gene: TRBV7-2; j_gene: TRBJ2-1; abundance: .; CDR3nt: TGTGCCAGCAGCTTTCATGGGGGGGTCTCCTACAATGAGCAGTTCTTC; CDR3aa: CASSFHGGVSYNEQFF
d_gene: .; v_gene: TRBV5-1; j_gene: TRBJ1-4; abundance: .; CDR3nt: TGCGCCAGCAGCTTGAAGGACGCCACTGAAAAACTGTTTTTT; CDR3aa: CASSLKDATEKLFF
d_gene: .; v_gene: TRBV7-2; j_gene: TRBJ2-5; abundance: .; CDR3nt: TGTGCCAGCAGCTTAGCGAACACTGGGCAAGAGACCCAGTACTTC; CDR3aa: CASSLANTGQETQYF
d_gene: TRBD2; v_gene: TRBV5-1; j_gene: TRBJ2-1; abundance: once; CDR3nt: TGCGCCAGCAGCCCGACTAGCGGGGATTACAATGAGCAGTTCTTC; CDR3aa: CASSPTSGDYNEQFF